This T cell receptor beta chain was captured by sequencing in a study of tissue T cells after allogeneic stem cell transplantation. Study background: Pathologist review favored tissue samples showing histologically apparent lymphocytes.

TCRdb keeps only in-frame clones here, not all; method: immunoSEQ multiplex PCR. The table lists 9,400 or so clones, around 64% of them singletons. Autopsy tissues included GI tract, liver, skin and lymphoid organs. Study-level results: Across patients, clones rarely overlapped, yet motif clusters were shared tissue-specifically.

Note on this clone: Its antigen is unidentified.

V lost 9 bases to trimming and J lost 5 bases, with 10 bases between them. This CDR3 comprises 13 residues. Germline assignment: CDR1 KGHDR and CDR2 SFDVKD. The receptor was derived from a woman aged 18-50 years with breast cancer. The sample was tissue from the ileum, taken at autopsy. This chain links TRBV24-1 with TRBJ1-6, with no clear D. The CDR3 loop is CATGVRDNSPLHF. The CDR3 DNA reads as TGTGCCACCGGTGTAAGGGATAATTCACCCCTCCACTTT.